Below are 21 T cell receptor beta chains sequenced from a single sample in a study of beta chain features in type 1 diabetes. Isolated RNA was reverse transcribed in full, so expressed TCRB transcripts were sequenced. The assay was immunoSEQ multiplex PCR, and TCRdb's table has in-frame clones only and misses some. Of around 40,000 clones listed, about two thirds are singletons. Sequencing was done on a sample of Tregs from blood. These receptors were taken from a woman aged 30 to 39 in good health.

V usage is TRBV7-9 and J usage is TRBJ1-2, with D possibly TRBD1 on 6 matching bases. Germline CDR1 is SEHNR and CDR2 is FQNEAQ (reference sequence). V gave up 5 bases and J gave up 8 bases, with 9 bases separating them. The CDR3 is 11 residues long. CDR3 in DNA: TGTGCCAGCAGCCGCACAGGGGGCTACACCTTC. Translating it yields CASSRTGGYTF.

Worth noting for this clone: One junction end disagrees with the germline gene, perhaps due to a read error. This chain connects TRBV7-8 to TRBJ2-1; possible D gene TRBD2, 6 bases. Germline V gene data show CDR1 as SGHVS and CDR2 as FQNEAQ. The CDR3 has 13 amino acids. The CDR3 DNA is TGTGCCAGCAGCGCACAGGAGGGCGGAGAGCGGTTCTTC. Its protein is CASSAQEGGERFF. Supplemented by reference TRBV7-8 and TRBJ2-1, the full variable domain reads GAGVSQSPRYKVAKRGQDVALRCDPISGHVSLFWYQQALGQGPEFLTYFQNEAQLDKSGLPSDRFFAERPEGSVSTLKIQRTQQEDSAVYLCASSAQEGGERFFGPGTRLTVL.

The V and J genes are TRBV9 and TRBJ2-1, with 8 bases aligning to TRBD1. V was clipped by 4 bases and J by 4 bases; unmatched bases: 4. The V gene's germline CDR1 is SGDLS and CDR2 YYNGEE. This CDR3 comprises 14 residues. This CDR3 is CASSPGQGYNEQFF. The CDR3, as DNA: TGTGCCAGCAGCCCCGGACAGGGTTACAATGAGCAGTTCTTC.

The chain joins TRBV5-6 to TRBJ2-1; 8 bases map to TRBD2. The germline V gene has CDR1 SGHDT and CDR2 YYEEEE. The CDR3 length is 16 residues. Trimming at V came to 2 bases and at J to 4 bases, leaving 8 bases not matched to a gene. The CDR3 is CASSLPGTRRYNEQFF. For the CDR3, the DNA is TGTGCCAGCAGCTTACCAGGGACTAGGCGTTACAATGAGCAGTTCTTC.

The chain recombines TRBV14 with TRBJ2-1; tentatively, D is TRBD1 (7 bases). V was pared by 0 bases and J by 7 bases, with 22 bases between. CDR1 and CDR2 from the germline V gene are SGHDN and FVKESK. The CDR3 covers 18 residues. The CDR3 region is CASSQDNRRDSKANEQFF. The CDR3, as DNA: TGTGCCAGCAGCCAAGATAATAGGAGGGACAGCAAAGCAAATGAGCAGTTCTTC.

The genes are TRBV6-6 and TRBJ2-2; D is unresolved. CDR3 size: 13 residues. Germline V gives CDR1 MNHNY, CDR2 SVGAGI (reference sequence). The V gene lost 10 bases and the J gene lost 0 bases, with 9 bases spanning the gap. The CDR3 loop reads CATRSPNTGELFF. For the CDR3, the DNA is TGTGCCACCCGGTCCCCGAACACCGGGGAGCTGTTTTTT.

The chain couples TRBV5-1 to TRBJ2-5; D possibly corresponds to TRBD2 (5 bases). The CDR3 loop spans 15 amino acids. Germline CDR1 reads SGHRS; CDR2 reads YFSETQ. Trimming left V 4 bases short and J 4 bases short, with 17 bases between. The CDR3 sequence: CASSLAPGRGETQYF. CDR3 DNA sequence: TGCGCCAGCAGCCTGGCGCCCGGCCGGGGAGAGACCCAGTACTTC.

This rearrangement joins TRBV19 to TRBJ1-4; TRBD1 is a possible D gene (5 bases). The CDR3 loop spans 16 amino acids. The V end lost 8 bases, the J end lost 6 bases, and 22 bases lay between the germline ends. CDR1 is LNHDA, CDR2 SQIVND, per germline (reference sequence). CDR3 sequence reads: CASSGRGGVPDEKLFF. CDR3 DNA: TGTGCCAGTTCCGGTAGGGGAGGGGTACCGGATGAAAAACTGTTTTTT.

This clone was recorded a few times. The rearrangement uses TRBV5-4 and TRBJ1-1, with no clear D. V was cut by 3 bases and J by 12 bases, with 15 bases left in between. The CDR3 has 12 residues. Germline lookup yields CDR1 SGHNT and CDR2 YYREEE (reference sequence). In DNA form, the CDR3 reads TGTGCCAGCAGCTCTAGCCAGACCATCCCTTTCTTT. Translating it yields CASSSSQTIPFF.

Only a few counts were recorded for this clone. The genes are TRBV9 and TRBJ2-2; D remains ambiguous. CDR3 length: 14 residues. The V end lost 4 bases, the J end lost 1 base, and 8 bases lay between the germline ends. Per the germline V gene, CDR1 is SGDLS and CDR2 is YYNGEE. CDR3 nucleotide sequence: TGTGCCAGCAGCAAGTCAGGGAACACCGGGGAGCTGTTTTTT. Its protein product is CASSKSGNTGELFF.

The CDR3, as DNA: TGTGCCAGCAGCTTCCCGAGCACAGATACGCAGTATTTT. It encodes CASSFPSTDTQYF. This chain connects TRBV5-6 to TRBJ2-3; D is uncertain. The V and J ends lost 2 bases and 0 bases respectively, with 4 bases between them. CDR3 size: 13 residues. Germline values: CDR1 SGHDT, CDR2 YYEEEE.

This clone was counted between two and nine times. This CDR3 reads CASSSEAGSSYGYTF. In nucleotides, the CDR3 is TGTGCCAGCAGCTCGGAGGCGGGGTCGAGCTATGGCTACACCTTC. V gene TRBV5-5 combines with J gene TRBJ1-2; D gene unclear. From germline, CDR1 is SGHKS and CDR2 YYEKEE (reference sequence). The V and J ends lost 3 bases and 4 bases respectively, with 16 bases between them. There are 15 residues in the CDR3.

The rearrangement links TRBV7-6 to TRBJ2-7; TRBD1 might be the D (6 bases). V was trimmed by 2 bases and J by 3 bases, leaving 8 bases between them. The CDR3 spans 13 residues. The germline V gene has CDR1 SGHVS and CDR2 FNYEAQ. The CDR3 sequence: CASSLQQGYEQYF. CDR3 sequence (DNA): TGTGCCAGCAGCTTACAACAGGGCTACGAGCAGTACTTC. The variable domain in full, with the rest retrieved from reference TRBV7-6 and TRBJ2-7, is GAGVSQSPRYKVTKRGQDVALRCDPISGHVSLYWYRQALGQGPEFLTYFNYEAQQDKSGLPNDRFSAERPEGSISTLTIQRTEQRDSAMYRCASSLQQGYEQYFGPGTRLTVT.

The table lists this clone with a few counts. The chain carries TRBV4-3 and TRBJ2-5; 14 bases are shared with TRBD2. CDR3 size: 17 residues. The germline gives CDR1 LGHNA, CDR2 YSLEER. With V trimmed by 4 bases and J by 5 bases, 9 bases remained unmatched. The CDR3: CASSLRLAGGLGETQYF. The DNA of the CDR3 is TGCGCCAGCAGCCTAAGACTAGCGGGAGGGTTGGGGGAGACCCAGTACTTC.

This clone has more than one count but fewer than ten. J is TRBJ1-2 and V is TRBV7-2, with 10 positions matching TRBD1. CDR1 is SGHTA and CDR2 is FQGNSA in the germline V gene. The CDR3 contains 17 residues. The junction had 12 bases not matched to a gene; V was cut back by 4 bases and J by 4 bases. The CDR3 here is CASSSGTGAASGYGYTF. The CDR3 DNA reads TGTGCCAGCAGCTCGGGGACAGGGGCCGCCTCTGGCTATGGCTACACCTTC.

This sequence joins TRBV5-1 and TRBJ2-1, with 9 bases aligning to TRBD1. Germline V gene data show CDR1 as SGHRS and CDR2 as YFSETQ. J gave up 8 bases and V 4 bases, and 10 bases lay outside the gene matches. The CDR3 length is 15 residues. Written as DNA, the CDR3 is TGCGCCAGCAGCGACTCGGGACAGGGAGCCGATGAGCAGTTCTTC. It codes for CASSDSGQGADEQFF.

This clone occurred a few times. The chain employs TRBV29-1 and TRBJ1-2; tentative D call: TRBD1 (6 bases). The CDR3 covers 12 residues. Germline CDR1 SQVTM, CDR2 ANQGSEA. V was pared by 4 bases and J by 1 base, with 7 bases between. This CDR3 is CSVGTVNYGYTF. The DNA for the CDR3 is TGCAGCGTTGGGACAGTTAACTATGGCTACACCTTC.

This clone was observed once. The chain couples TRBV29-1 to TRBJ1-4; possibly TRBD1 for D (6 bases). The germline CDR1 and CDR2 sequences are SQVTM and ANQGSEA. Trimming shortened V by 4 bases and J by 7 bases, and 19 bases separated the two germline ends. CDR3 length equals 15 residues. CDR3 DNA: TGCAGCGTTGTTACTTGGGGGGGGCTCGGTGAAAAACTGTTTTTT. Amino acids: CSVVTWGGLGEKLFF.

The chain carries TRBV7-2 and TRBJ1-2; D ambiguous. This CDR3 contains 14 residues. CDR1 and CDR2 (germline): SGHTA, FQGNSA. The V end lost 0 bases, the J end lost 3 bases, and 8 bases lay between the germline ends. The CDR3 is CASSLAGDYYGYTF. The CDR3 coding sequence is TGTGCCAGCAGCTTAGCCGGTGACTACTATGGCTACACCTTC.

This clone was detected only a few times. The chain employs TRBV29-1 and TRBJ1-2; TRBD1 is a possible D gene (6 bases). In germline, CDR1 is SQVTM, CDR2 ANQGSEA. There are 12 residues in the CDR3. Trimming stripped 4 bases from V and 5 bases from J, with 11 bases between. CDR3 loop: CSVGEGQYGYTF. CDR3 sequence (DNA): TGCAGCGTTGGAGAAGGACAGTATGGCTACACCTTC.

The DNA for the CDR3 is TGTGCCAGCAGTTTCCCCCCATCCTACGAGCAGTACTTC. It encodes CASSFPPSYEQYF. V usage is TRBV28 and J usage is TRBJ2-7, with no clear D. Trimming took off 3 bases at V and 1 base at J, with 7 bases between the two ends. The CDR3 runs to 13 residues. The germline V gene encodes CDR1 MDHEN and CDR2 SYDVKM.